Below, 16 T cell receptor beta chains from the same sample are listed, as sequenced in a study of blood T cell repertoires in COVID-19. Assay: immunoSEQ multiplex PCR; the TCRdb copy retains only in-frame clones and omits some. The sample includes around 480,000 clones, about 90% of them seen just once. Sequencing was carried out using PBMCs or T cells enriched from blood (not recorded which). The source is a woman aged 18-30 years who had recovered from COVID-19.

The chain has TRBV29-1 and TRBJ1-2, with D possibly being TRBD1 (5 bases). CDR1 and CDR2 from the germline V gene are SQVTM and ANQGSEA. The CDR3 loop spans 12 amino acids. V lost 4 bases and J lost 5, with 11 bases in between. The CDR3 is CSVGESGYGYTF. In nucleotides, the CDR3 is TGCAGCGTTGGAGAATCAGGGTATGGCTACACCTTC.

This clone was recorded a few times. The gene calls are TRBV5-4 and TRBJ2-5; possibly TRBD2 for D (6 bases). Between the trimmed V and J ends, which lost 4 bases and 5 bases, there was a span of 15 bases. The CDR3 is 14 residues long. Germline V gene data show CDR1 as SGHNT and CDR2 as YYREEE (reference sequence). In DNA form, the CDR3 reads TGTGCCAGCAGCCCCCAGCGCGGGGCCGAGACCCAGTACTTC. This codes for CASSPQRGAETQYF. Full variable domain (outside the CDR3, taken from reference TRBV5-4 and TRBJ2-5): ETGVTQSPTHLIKTRGQQVTLRCSSQSGHNTVSWYQQALGQGPQFIFQYYREEENGRGNFPPRFSGLQFPNYSSELNVNALELDDSALYLCASSPQRGAETQYFGPGTRLLVL.

The chain combines TRBV9 with TRBJ2-7; no definite D call. V shed 0 bases and J shed 1 base, with 11 bases lying between them. Germline values: CDR1 SGDLS, CDR2 YYNGEE. The CDR3 is 15 amino acids. CDR3 DNA: TGTGCCAGCAGCGTAGATCACAGAAGTTCCTACGAGCAGTACTTC. This encodes CASSVDHRSSYEQYF.

V and J are TRBV5-1 and TRBJ2-5, with D hard to call. V shed 0 bases and J shed 2 bases, with 14 bases lying between them. Germline CDR1 reads SGHRS; CDR2 reads YFSETQ. The length of the CDR3 is 16 residues. CDR3 DNA sequence: TGCGCCAGCAGCTTGGGTGCAGGTTTCTTGCAAGAGACCCAGTACTTC. This codes for CASSLGAGFLQETQYF.

V usage is TRBV3-1 (or the pseudogene TRBV3-2) and J usage is TRBJ2-7, with 8 bases fitting TRBD2. Germline V gives CDR1 LGHDT, CDR2 YNNKEL (reference sequence). The CDR3 totals 16 residues. The junction had 12 bases not matched to a gene; V was cut back by 3 bases and J by 5 bases. The CDR3 region is CASSHPSSGGLNEQYF. The CDR3 region has the DNA TGTGCCAGCAGCCACCCCTCCTCGGGGGGGCTAAACGAGCAGTACTTC.

The chain employs TRBV5-6 and TRBJ1-1; D may be TRBD1 (5 bases). This CDR3 is built from 15 residues. The germline V gene has CDR1 SGHDT and CDR2 YYEEEE. V dropped 10 bases and J dropped 1 base, with 20 bases sitting between them. The CDR3 loop is CAGNSAGTRNTEAFF. The CDR3 DNA reads as TGTGCCGGAAATAGCGCAGGGACTAGGAACACTGAAGCTTTCTTT.

The CDR3 sequence: CASSPGRESTEAFF. CDR3 DNA: TGTGCCAGCAGCCCGGGACGGGAGAGCACTGAAGCTTTCTTT. J is TRBJ1-1 and V is TRBV11-3; a weak D match, TRBD1 (5 bases). Germline CDR1 SGHNT, CDR2 YENEEA. V shed 5 bases and J shed 4 bases, with 14 bases lying between them. The CDR3 runs to 14 residues.

This chain links TRBV3-1 (or the pseudogene TRBV3-2) with TRBJ2-2; D uncertain. Germline loops: CDR1 LGHDT, CDR2 YNNKEL (reference sequence). This CDR3 has 11 residues. Between the trimmed V and J ends, which lost 4 bases and 8 bases, there was a span of 5 bases. For the CDR3, the DNA is TGTGCCAGCAGCCGAACAGGGGAGCTGTTTTTT. It translates to CASSRTGELFF.

A remark on this clone: Germline is not matched at one junction end, which may reflect a read error. The gene calls are TRBV27 and TRBJ1-2; maybe TRBD1 (6 bases). Germline values: CDR1 MNHEY, CDR2 SMNVEV (reference sequence). This CDR3 is 15 amino acids long. The CDR3 coding sequence is TGTGCCAGCAGTTCTCGCGACAGGCCTAATTATGGCTACACCTTC. Translated: CASSSRDRPNYGYTF.

With regard to this clone: In the same sample, other DNA sequences code for this CDR3. The chain uses TRBV12-3 or TRBV12-4 and TRBJ1-3; D is perhaps TRBD1 (6 bases). The CDR3 extends over 12 amino acids. Trimming took off 5 bases at V and 7 bases at J, with 9 bases between the two ends. CDR3 nucleotides: TGTGCCAGCAGTCCTCAGGGGAACACCATATATTTT. Its protein product is CASSPQGNTIYF.

The chain links TRBV14 to TRBJ2-1, with TRBD2 identical over 8 bases. Germline V gene lookup returns CDR1 SGHDN and CDR2 FVKESK. The CDR3 loop spans 18 amino acids. The V and J ends lost 0 bases and 0 bases, in that order; junction bases with no gene match: 7. CDR3 DNA sequence: TGTGCCAGCAGCCAAGATGCCCAGCGGGGGATCTCCTACAATGAGCAGTTCTTC. Translated: CASSQDAQRGISYNEQFF.

Turning to this clone: At one end, the junction sequence differs from germline, possibly due to a read error. This chain uses TRBV4-1 with TRBJ1-5, with no clear D. The germline CDR1 and CDR2 sequences are MGHRA and YSYEKL. The CDR3 consists of 17 residues. The CDR3 DNA reads TGCGCCAGCAGTCTATACCTTAAGGACTACCGGAATCAGGCCCAGCATTTT. Translating it yields CASSLYLKDYRNQAQHF.

The rearrangement links TRBV18 to TRBJ1-1, with D unclear. CDR3 length equals 15 residues. Trimming took 3 bases from V and 2 from J, leaving 13 bases between them. Germline-derived CDR1 and CDR2 are KGHSH and LQKENI. Here the CDR3 DNA reads TGTGCCAGCTCACCCACGGGTCCCCGAAACACTGAAGCTTTCTTT. Translation gives CASSPTGPRNTEAFF.

This clone appeared a few times. This chain connects TRBV4-1 to TRBJ1-1; D is undetermined. There are 14 residues in the CDR3. V was cut by 1 base and J by 1 base, with 7 bases left in between. The germline CDR1 and CDR2 sequences are MGHRA and YSYEKL. Here the CDR3 reads CASSQVHRNTEAFF. CDR3 in DNA: TGCGCCAGCAGCCAAGTCCACAGGAACACTGAAGCTTTCTTT.

The CDR3 region has the DNA TGTGCCAGCGGGGGGAAGGACTATGGCTACACCTTC. Translation gives CASGGKDYGYTF. The chain joins TRBV5-8 to TRBJ1-2; a possible D gene is TRBD1 (5 bases). The CDR3 is 12 amino acids. In germline, CDR1 is SGHTS, CDR2 YDEGEE. Trimming removed 7 bases from V and 3 bases from J, with 10 bases in between.

This clone was seen a single time. The chain links TRBV28 to TRBJ2-6; TRBD2 matches 11 bases. Germline V gene sequence: CDR1 MDHEN, CDR2 SYDVKM. This CDR3 is 17 amino acids long. The V and J ends lost 3 bases and 4 bases, in that order; junction bases with no gene match: 5. This CDR3 reads CASSFSGGASGANVLTF. The CDR3, as DNA: TGTGCCAGCAGTTTTAGCGGGGGGGCATCCGGGGCCAACGTCCTGACTTTC.